These T cell receptor beta chains were read from a single sample in a study of T-cell reconstitution after alpha-beta-depleted transplantation in children. One entry per CDR3 protein, called by TCRdb with MiXCR from the PCR reads. The sample records under 85,000 distinct CDR3 sequences, 15% to 20% being singletons. The specimen comprised PBMCs, mostly from graft donor cells, sampled 360 days after TCRalphabeta/CD19-depleted stem cell transplant. Receptors originate from a male patient aged 2 to 10 who had a stem cell transplant for acute lymphoblastic leukemia, so the T cells may come from the graft donor. Both conserved end residues are part of each CDR3. Each record gives: J gene, clone size, D gene, V gene, CDR3 protein, CDR3 DNA. D genes are given only for firm matches. The size field is filled for only some rows; it gives once, few, many or a size class.

TRBJ2-7	NA	NA	TRBV7-9	CASSLAQYTYEQYF	TGTGCCAGCAGCTTAGCTCAGTACACCTACGAGCAGTACTTC
TRBJ2-2	few	NA	TRBV2	CASSEGKRGGTGELFF	TGTGCCAGCAGCGAGGGAAAACGTGGGGGAACCGGGGAGCTGTTTTTT
TRBJ2-1	NA	TRBD2	TRBV6-1	CASRAGTSGNNEQFF	TGTGCCAGCAGAGCCGGGACTAGCGGGAACAATGAGCAGTTCTTC
TRBJ2-2	NA	TRBD2	TRBV12-3/TRBV12-4	CASSGKSTSGRRNTGELFF	TGTGCCAGCAGTGGAAAAAGCACTAGCGGGAGGAGGAACACCGGGGAGCTGTTTTTT
TRBJ1-4	NA	TRBD1	TRBV6-4	CASNKPGTGDEKLFF	TGTGCCAGCAATAAACCGGGGACAGGAGATGAAAAACTGTTTTTT
TRBJ1-4	few	NA	TRBV25-1	CATTRGEKLFF	TGTGCTACCACCCGGGGTGAAAAACTGTTTTTT
TRBJ2-1	NA	TRBD2	TRBV7-9	CASSSGLVGDEQFF	TGTGCCAGCAGCTCCGGACTAGTCGGCGATGAGCAGTTCTTC
TRBJ2-5	NA	NA	TRBV4-1	CASSQGAGSVETQYF	TGCGCCAGCAGCCAAGGGGCGGGGTCGGTAGAGACCCAGTACTTC
TRBJ2-7	few	NA	TRBV20-1	CSAHRGPSASSYEQYF	TGCAGTGCCCACCGGGGGCCTAGCGCGAGCTCCTACGAGCAGTACTTC
TRBJ2-1	many	NA	TRBV6-5	CASSGTRGIHEQFF	TGTGCCAGCAGTGGTACTCGGGGGATTCACGAGCAGTTCTTC
TRBJ2-6	few	NA	TRBV16	CASSPLGDSGANVLTF	TGTGCCAGCAGCCCCCTAGGGGACTCTGGGGCCAACGTCCTGACTTTC
TRBJ1-1	many	TRBD1	TRBV7-9	CASLRTGSGNTEAFF	TGTGCCAGCTTACGGACAGGGTCGGGGAACACTGAAGCTTTCTTT
TRBJ2-7	few	NA	TRBV7-8	CASRPNRVGSYEQYF	TGTGCCAGCAGACCCAACAGGGTAGGCTCCTACGAGCAGTACTTC
TRBJ2-7	few	TRBD2	TRBV4-1	CASSQGLAGRAYEQYF	TGCGCCAGCAGCCAGGGGTTAGCGGGCAGAGCCTACGAGCAGTACTTC
TRBJ2-1	NA	TRBD2	TRBV28	CASNIAGTSASEQFF	TGTGCCAGCAACATCGCCGGGACTAGCGCTAGTGAGCAGTTCTTC
TRBJ2-5	NA	NA	TRBV4-2	CASGPGQGMTQYF	TGTGCCAGCGGCCCTGGGCAGGGAATGACCCAGTACTTC
TRBJ1-1	many	NA	TRBV12-3/TRBV12-4	CASSDMNTEAFF	TGTGCCAGCAGTGACATGAACACTGAAGCTTTCTTT
TRBJ2-7	NA	NA	TRBV20-1	CSAAAGFYEQYF	TGCAGTGCCGCCGCCGGATTCTACGAGCAGTACTTC
TRBJ2-2	NA	NA	TRBV12-3/TRBV12-4	CASSFGRARELFF	TGTGCCAGCAGTTTTGGAAGGGCGCGGGAGCTGTTTTTT